One sample yielded the 27 T cell receptor beta chains listed below, sequenced in a study of identical twins. TCRdb reprocessed the 5' RACE reads with MiXCR, giving one entry per CDR3 protein. The table records some 440,000 distinct CDR3 sequences, more than 20% of them present only once. The same specimen was also included in a second study, on T cells expressing NK-cell markers.

The sample consisted of CD4+ T cells sorted from blood. The receptors were gathered from a woman under 30 in good health.

This clonotype was seen a few times. This chain connects TRBV29-1 to TRBJ2-7; 11 positions match TRBD2. The ends lost 0 bases at V and 11 bases at J; junction bases unmatched: 15. The CDR3 runs to 16 residues. Germline loops: CDR1 SQVTM, CDR2 ANQGSEA. The CDR3 reads CSVEDRGSGRASVEYF. The CDR3 DNA sequence: TGCAGCGTTGAAGATCGGGGTAGCGGGAGGGCCTCCGTGGAGTACTTC.

This chain joins TRBV6-1 and TRBJ2-6; 7 bases align to TRBD1. The CDR3 totals 17 residues. V was pared by 5 bases and J by 2 bases, with 9 bases of the junction left unmatched. The V gene's germline CDR1 is MNHNS and CDR2 SASEGT. CDR3 DNA sequence: TGTGCCAGCAGTCGACGGGACAGTAAAGCTGGGGCCAACGTCCTGACTTTC. Its translation: CASSRRDSKAGANVLTF.

In its sample, this clonotype was seen a few times. The chain links TRBV12-3 or TRBV12-4 to TRBJ2-1; D not resolved. This CDR3 spans 14 amino acids. V was clipped by 6 bases and J by 3 bases, with 12 bases between them. The CDR3 coding sequence is TGTGCCAGCAGGCCTGACCGGCACTACAATGAGCAGTTCTTC. This sequence encodes CASRPDRHYNEQFF.

This clonotype has just a few counts. The chain has TRBV2 and TRBJ1-2; TRBD1 matches at 10 bases. The length of the CDR3 is 18 residues. CDR1 is SNHLY, CDR2 FYNNEI, per germline. V lost 5 bases and J lost 1; bases outside the gene matches: 13. The CDR3 spells CASSLNPGQGPDNYGYTF. CDR3 sequence (DNA): TGTGCCAGCAGTCTAAATCCGGGACAGGGGCCCGATAACTATGGCTACACCTTC.

This chain links TRBV4-2 with TRBJ2-7, with D maybe TRBD2 (5 bases). The CDR3 covers 13 residues. V lost 2 bases and J 2 bases, leaving 7 bases between the germline ends. Germline V CDR1 and CDR2: LGHNA, YNFKEQ. CDR3 in DNA: TGTGCCAGCAGCCAACCCGGGGCCTACGAGCAGTACTTC. Protein sequence: CASSQPGAYEQYF.

The chain recombines TRBV5-1 with TRBJ2-5; D gene unclear. The CDR3 sequence is 14 residues long. Per germline, CDR1 SGHRS and CDR2 YFSETQ. V gave up 0 bases and J gave up 2 bases, with 8 bases separating them. CDR3 sequence (DNA): TGCGCCAGCAGCTTGGCAGCGCCGCAAGAGACCCAGTACTTC. Its protein product is CASSLAAPQETQYF.

This sequence joins TRBV20-1 and TRBJ2-4, with D perhaps matching TRBD1 or TRBD2 (5 bases each). The V end lost 6 bases, the J end lost 0 bases, and 15 bases lay between the germline ends. CDR3 size: 15 residues. Germline V gene sequence: CDR1 DFQATT, CDR2 SNEGSKA (reference sequence). This CDR3 reads CSAPVGDGAKNIQYF. The CDR3 nucleotides read TGCAGTGCCCCCGTAGGGGACGGAGCCAAAAACATTCAGTACTTC.

This CDR3 reads CSARDHGGRDTDTQYF. As DNA, the CDR3 is TGCAGTGCTAGAGATCATGGGGGCCGGGACACAGATACGCAGTATTTT. V usage is TRBV20-1 and J usage is TRBJ2-3, with D possibly being TRBD1 (6 bases). The CDR3 has 16 residues. Germline V gene lookup returns CDR1 DFQATT and CDR2 SNEGSKA (reference sequence). Trimming took off 0 bases at V and 2 bases at J, with 15 bases between the two ends.

The chain couples TRBV6-2 or TRBV6-3 to TRBJ2-1; the D is unclear. In germline, CDR1 is MNHEY, CDR2 SVGEGT. The CDR3 loop spans 14 amino acids. The V end lost 2 bases, the J end lost 7 bases, and 12 bases lay between the germline ends. CDR3 sequence (DNA): TGTGCCAGCAGTTACCTCTCAGCGTCAAATGAGCAGTTCTTC. It specifies CASSYLSASNEQFF.

In this sample, this clonotype turned up many times. The V call is TRBV5-1, the J call TRBJ1-1, with D unresolved. Germline V lookup: CDR1 SGHRS, CDR2 YFSETQ. CDR3 length equals 12 residues. The ends were cut back, 5 bases at V and 3 bases at J, with 8 bases in the middle. The CDR3 sequence is CASSSLDTEAFF. CDR3 nucleotide sequence: TGCGCCAGCAGTTCGCTTGACACTGAAGCTTTCTTT. The full variable domain, its missing parts supplied by reference TRBV5-1 and TRBJ1-1, is KAGVTQTPRYLIKTRGQQVTLSCSPISGHRSVSWYQQTPGQGLQFLFEYFSETQRNKGNFPGRFSGRQFSNSRSEMNVSTLELGDSALYLCASSSLDTEAFFGQGTRLTVV.

This clonotype was counted a few times. J is TRBJ2-7 and V is TRBV11-2, with a possible D match to TRBD1 (6 bases). The CDR3 totals 17 residues. V lost 8 bases and J lost 0, with 23 bases in between. Germline loops: CDR1 SGHAT, CDR2 FQNNGV. For the CDR3, the DNA is TGTGCCAGCTGTCCCCGGGACACTACTTACTCCTCCTACGAGCAGTACTTC. This translates into CASCPRDTTYSSYEQYF.

The sample holds a few counts of this clonotype. J is TRBJ2-1 and V is TRBV3-1; TRBD2 is a possible D gene (5 bases). There are 15 residues in the CDR3. Germline assignment: CDR1 LGHDT and CDR2 YNNKEL (reference sequence). The V end was cut by 3 bases, the J end by 0 bases, with 9 bases between. The CDR3 bases are TGTGCCAGCAGCCAGTTGGGAGTCTCCTACAATGAGCAGTTCTTC. Encoded protein: CASSQLGVSYNEQFF.

This clonotype was recorded a few times. The chain has TRBV7-2 and TRBJ2-7, with D tentatively TRBD2 (6 bases). V lost 7 bases and J 3 bases, leaving 22 bases between the germline ends. The CDR3 is 16 residues long. The V gene's germline CDR1 is SGHTA and CDR2 FQGNSA. DNA of the CDR3: TGTGCCAGCATTAAGGGCGGGACCGGGGCTTACTACGAGCAGTACTTC. Protein: CASIKGGTGAYYEQYF.

There are a few counts of this clonotype. This chain joins TRBV29-1 and TRBJ2-5; TRBD2 might be the D (6 bases). This CDR3 comprises 11 residues. Germline V gene sequence: CDR1 SQVTM, CDR2 ANQGSEA. Trimming shortened V by 5 bases and J by 4 bases, and 8 bases separated the two germline ends. This CDR3 reads CSVRRGETQYF. In DNA, the CDR3 is TGCAGCGTTCGGCGGGGAGAGACCCAGTACTTC.

In this sample, this clonotype turned up a few times. The rearrangement joins TRBV3-1 to TRBJ1-1, with D maybe TRBD1 (5 bases). V shed 8 bases and J shed 3 bases, with 16 bases lying between them. CDR1 is LGHDT and CDR2 is YNNKEL in the germline V gene (reference sequence). The CDR3 sequence is 14 residues long. The CDR3 protein is CASGYNGGDTEAFF. The CDR3 coding sequence is TGTGCCAGCGGCTACAACGGGGGGGACACTGAAGCTTTCTTT. The variable domain in full, completed from reference TRBV3-1 and TRBJ1-1, reads DTAVSQTPKYLVTQMGNDKSIKCEQNLGHDTMYWYKQDSKKFLKIMFSYNNKELIINETVPNRFSPKSPDKAHLNLHINSLELGDSAVYFCASGYNGGDTEAFFGQGTRLTVV.

This clonotype was observed a handful of times. The rearrangement uses TRBV6-5 and TRBJ2-7; no reliable D call. The CDR3 contains 14 residues. Germline CDR1 is MNHEY and CDR2 is SVGAGI. The V end was cut by 0 bases, the J end by 4 bases, with 10 bases between. The chain's CDR3 is CASSYSLAGYEQYF. The CDR3 coding sequence is TGTGCCAGCAGTTACTCTTTAGCTGGGTACGAGCAGTACTTC.

For the CDR3, the DNA is TGTGCCAGCAGCGGTCCCAAAAAGGGCTCAGATACGCAGTATTTT. This gives the protein CASSGPKKGSDTQYF. The chain employs TRBV12-3 or TRBV12-4 and TRBJ2-3, with D hard to call. The CDR3 is 15 amino acids. The germline V and J ends were trimmed by 6 bases and 4 bases, with 17 bases remaining between them.

V is TRBV2 and J is TRBJ2-7; 7 nucleotides agree with TRBD1. Germline loops: CDR1 SNHLY, CDR2 FYNNEI. V lost 7 bases to trimming and J lost 9 bases; unmatched junction nucleotides: 15. The CDR3 extends over 14 amino acids. As DNA, the CDR3 is TGTGCCAGCACGTTAGACAGGGACCACGGTTTGCAGTACTTC. Its translation is CASTLDRDHGLQYF.

This clonotype has just a few counts. The chain has TRBV12-3 or TRBV12-4 and TRBJ1-6; 7 bases are shared with TRBD1. V trimming: 8 bases; J trimming: 10 bases; junction bases outside the gene matches: 5. This CDR3 contains 12 residues. The chain's CDR3 is CASGDSGSPLHF. The CDR3 region has the DNA TGTGCCAGCGGGGACAGTGGATCACCCCTCCACTTT.

The table lists this clonotype with a few counts. This chain joins TRBV7-2 and TRBJ2-2, with 7 bases fitting TRBD2. Germline assignment: CDR1 SGHTA and CDR2 FQGNSA. The CDR3 has 14 residues. Trimming at V came to 5 bases and at J to 4 bases, leaving 4 bases not matched to a gene. CDR3: CASSKGTTTGELFF. The CDR3, as DNA: TGTGCCAGCAGCAAAGGGACTACCACCGGGGAGCTGTTTTTT.

This clonotype was picked up a small number of times. This rearrangement joins TRBV12-3 or TRBV12-4 to TRBJ2-1; maybe TRBD1 (5 bases). The CDR3 sequence is 14 residues long. Trimming pared 7 bases from V and 3 bases from J, leaving 13 bases between. The CDR3 region is CASTLKGFYNEQFF. The CDR3 DNA reads TGTGCCAGCACCCTTAAGGGGTTCTACAATGAGCAGTTCTTC.

The V call is TRBV11-2, the J call TRBJ1-1; tentatively, D is TRBD1 (5 bases). Germline loops: CDR1 SGHAT, CDR2 FQNNGV. This CDR3 contains 16 residues. Trimming took 2 bases from V and 0 from J, leaving 13 bases between them. The CDR3 sequence: CASSLQGPRMNTEAFF. CDR3 DNA sequence: TGTGCCAGCAGCTTACAGGGTCCCCGTATGAACACTGAAGCTTTCTTT.

CDR3 nucleotides: TGTGCCAGCTTAGGGGACAGGGGCAGAAGCGAGCAGTACTTC. Translation: CASLGDRGRSEQYF. The rearrangement links TRBV2 to TRBJ2-7, with 10 bases lining up with TRBD1. Germline V gives CDR1 SNHLY, CDR2 FYNNEI. This CDR3 is 14 amino acids long. J lost 6 bases, V lost 8 bases, and 10 bases had no gene match.

This clonotype was observed a handful of times. The gene calls are TRBV10-3 and TRBJ2-7; D is uncertain. V lost 2 bases to trimming and J lost 0 bases, with 5 bases between them. The CDR3 is made up of 13 amino acids. The germline gives CDR1 ENHRY, CDR2 SYGVKD. The CDR3 bases are TGTGCCATCAGTGAGGGCGCCTCCTACGAGCAGTACTTC. This translates into CAISEGASYEQYF.

The chain carries TRBV3-1 and TRBJ1-1; D perhaps matches TRBD1 (5 bases). CDR1 LGHDT and CDR2 YNNKEL come from the germline V gene (reference sequence). Trimming stripped 4 bases from V and 5 bases from J, with 14 bases between. CDR3 size: 14 residues. This chain's CDR3 is CASSPLGVTTEAFF. The CDR3 DNA follows: TGTGCCAGCAGCCCGCTAGGGGTAACTACTGAAGCTTTCTTT.

The table lists this clonotype with a few counts. The chain links TRBV2 to TRBJ2-7; D perhaps matches TRBD1 (5 bases). Trimming left V 6 bases short and J 4 bases short, with 7 bases between. Germline V gene data show CDR1 as SNHLY and CDR2 as FYNNEI. This CDR3 comprises 11 residues. CDR3 residues: CASRDRYEQYF. DNA for the CDR3: TGTGCCAGCAGAGACAGATACGAGCAGTACTTC.

The chain uses TRBV10-3 and TRBJ1-1; weak D call: TRBD1 (5 bases). CDR1 ENHRY and CDR2 SYGVKD come from the germline V gene. The CDR3 sequence is 14 residues long. V lost 4 bases and J 0 bases, leaving 9 bases between the germline ends. CDR3 in DNA: TGTGCCATCAGTGCCCGGGACCTGAACACTGAAGCTTTCTTT. This sequence encodes CAISARDLNTEAFF.